There are a few counts of the clone carrying this T cell receptor beta chain. What it binds is unknown. The sample belongs to a study of T cell responses to AZD1222 COVID-19 vaccine. Regarding the study as a whole: Two AZD1222 administrations were followed by greater Spike-specific TCR breadth and depth. Sampling captured repertoires only after the peak T cell response.

The data were produced by immunoSEQ multiplex PCR, yet TCRdb's version contains in-frame clones alone and is incomplete. The sample contains over 130,000 clones, around 89% of which appear only once. V was pared by 4 bases and J by 7 bases, with 17 bases between. This CDR3 is built from 16 residues. In germline, CDR1 is KGHSH, CDR2 LQKENI. The receptor was isolated from an adult in good health. The source was peripheral blood, collected on day 0 of AZD1222 vaccination. This chain connects TRBV18 to TRBJ1-6, with D possibly being TRBD1 (6 bases). The CDR3 is CASSQTPMTGNSPLHF. The CDR3 coding sequence is TGTGCCAGCTCACAGACCCCTATGACAGGCAATTCACCCCTCCACTTT.